What follows is one T cell receptor (beta chain) and its context. Its antigen is as yet unknown. This sample is drawn from a study of cytomegalovirus exposure and HLA in healthy donors. Overall study findings and caveats: Presence/absence analyses assumed roughly uniform sequencing depth across donors. Most subjects' HLA-A and HLA-B alleles were reportedly predicted from TCR beta sequences.

It was with 60 Vbeta and 13 Jbeta primers that the PCR ran. Clones were read by immunoSEQ multiplex PCR, and TCRdb kept only the in-frame ones, dropping some. The table shows under 200,000 clones, with roughly 81% occurring only once. V lost 6 bases and J lost 3, with 13 bases in between. The CDR3 is 14 amino acids. Germline V gives CDR1 MNHEY, CDR2 SMNVEV (reference sequence). Sequenced sample: PBMCs. The clonotype originates from a man in his thirties or forties in good health and CMV-seropositive. The V and J genes are TRBV27 and TRBJ2-3, with a tentative D call TRBD1 (6 bases). CDR3 nucleotides: TGTGCCAGCAGGGGTCCAGGGGTTACAGATACGCAGTATTTT. This encodes CASRGPGVTDTQYF.